The 14 T cell receptor beta chains below were found in one sample sequenced in a study of shared clonotypes between healthy human individuals. Assay: immunoSEQ multiplex PCR; the TCRdb copy retains only in-frame clones and omits some. Seen here are around 640,000 clones, about 96% observed once, and the top ten hold 0.11%. CD45RO-negative CD8 cells positively selected for CCR7 made up the naive population, which excluded terminally differentiated effector memory CD45RA+ cells. Specimen: naive CD8+ T cells sorted from blood. These receptors were obtained from a woman aged 25 to 39 in good health.

The chain joins TRBV5-6 to TRBJ2-1; tentatively, D is TRBD1 or TRBD2 (5 bases each). The V gene's germline CDR1 is SGHDT and CDR2 YYEEEE. The CDR3 totals 15 residues. Trimming cost V 4 bases and J 0 bases, with 11 bases left between them. CDR3 in DNA: TGTGCCAGCAGCCAGGGACCCAGCTCCTACAATGAGCAGTTCTTC. Its translation is CASSQGPSSYNEQFF.

The V call is TRBV29-1, the J call TRBJ2-1, with D possibly TRBD2 on 6 matching bases. With 6 bases removed from V and 0 bases from J, the gap between germline ends came to 15 bases. Germline V lookup: CDR1 SQVTM, CDR2 ANQGSEA. The CDR3 has 15 amino acids. CDR3 DNA: TGCAGCGTCCCCCCGGAGGGGAGCTCCTACAATGAGCAGTTCTTC. This translates into CSVPPEGSSYNEQFF.

The genes are TRBV28 and TRBJ2-3; 8 bases map to TRBD2. With V trimmed by 6 bases and J by 2 bases, 19 bases remained unmatched. The CDR3 sequence is 19 residues long. Germline loops: CDR1 MDHEN, CDR2 SYDVKM. The CDR3 sequence is CASSIKRGRPQKLTDTQYF. The DNA for the CDR3 is TGTGCCAGCAGCATCAAACGCGGGAGGCCACAGAAACTCACAGATACGCAGTATTTT.

This chain connects TRBV28 to TRBJ1-5; D possibly corresponds to TRBD1 (5 bases). The germline CDR1 and CDR2 sequences are MDHEN and SYDVKM. CDR3 size: 14 residues. V lost 7 bases and J 0 bases, leaving 10 bases between the germline ends. In DNA, the CDR3 is TGTGCCAGCAAGACAGCGTATAGCAATCAGCCCCAGCATTTT. Translation gives CASKTAYSNQPQHF.

The CDR3 is CASSLSVGQGQPQHF. The CDR3 coding sequence is TGTGCCAGCAGTTTATCGGTTGGGCAAGGACAGCCCCAGCATTTT. The chain couples TRBV28 to TRBJ1-5; D is unclear. The CDR3 has 15 residues. Germline V CDR1 and CDR2: MDHEN, SYDVKM. Trimming took 1 base from V and 7 from J, leaving 14 bases between them.

V usage is TRBV11-2 and J usage is TRBJ2-5, with 7 bases fitting TRBD2. Trimming took 0 bases from V and 2 from J; bases not matched to a gene: 9. The CDR3 runs 17 residues. Germline values: CDR1 SGHAT, CDR2 FQNNGV. The CDR3 bases are TGTGCCAGCAGCTTAGACCCTCGGCTAGCGGCACAAGAGACCCAGTACTTC. It is translated as CASSLDPRLAAQETQYF.

J is TRBJ2-7 and V is TRBV10-3; 9 nucleotides agree with TRBD2. J lost 3 bases, V lost 7 bases, and 13 bases had no gene match. The germline CDR1 and CDR2 sequences are ENHRY and SYGVKD. This CDR3 comprises 16 residues. The CDR3 DNA follows: TGTGCCATCACACCGAGCAAGCCTAGCGGGAACTACGAGCAGTACTTC. Translation gives CAITPSKPSGNYEQYF.

This chain uses TRBV27 with TRBJ1-5, with 7 bases aligning to TRBD1. Germline loops: CDR1 MNHEY, CDR2 SMNVEV (reference sequence). J gave up 4 bases and V 6 bases, and 12 bases lay outside the gene matches. CDR3 length: 16 amino acids. CDR3 in DNA: TGTGCCAGCAGGCAGGGGGTTTCGGGAGCAAATCAGCCCCAGCATTTT. It is translated as CASRQGVSGANQPQHF.

This chain links TRBV9 with TRBJ2-3, with 8 nucleotides matching TRBD2. CDR1 is SGDLS, CDR2 YYNGEE, per germline. Trimming cost V 7 bases and J 3 bases; bases outside gene matches: 10. CDR3 length equals 15 residues. CDR3 in amino acids: CASAASGWLTDTQYF. The CDR3 DNA follows: TGTGCCAGCGCGGCTAGCGGGTGGTTAACAGATACGCAGTATTTT.

The chain employs TRBV6-5 and TRBJ2-7; 9 bases match TRBD2. V was pared by 2 bases and J by 5 bases, with 10 bases of the junction left unmatched. CDR3 length equals 16 residues. CDR1 and CDR2 (germline): MNHEY, SVGAGI. The CDR3: CASSYSLAGVFDEQYF. The CDR3 DNA reads as TGTGCCAGCAGTTACAGTTTAGCGGGAGTCTTCGACGAGCAGTACTTC.

The chain carries TRBV5-1 and TRBJ2-7; 8 bases align to TRBD2. Per germline, CDR1 SGHRS and CDR2 YFSETQ. J was trimmed by 3 bases and V by 3 bases; bases with no gene match: 11. This CDR3 has 16 residues. CDR3 sequence reads: CASSSPETSAYYEQYF. CDR3 DNA sequence: TGCGCCAGCAGCTCCCCCGAGACTAGCGCCTACTACGAGCAGTACTTC.

This chain connects TRBV6-5 to TRBJ2-1; 9 positions match TRBD2. CDR1 MNHEY and CDR2 SVGAGI come from the germline V gene. The CDR3 loop spans 16 amino acids. The junction had 11 bases not matched to a gene; V was cut back by 2 bases and J by 9 bases. DNA for the CDR3: TGTGCCAGCAGTTACGACCGCGCGGGAGGGCGGGCTGAGCAGTTCTTC. This sequence encodes CASSYDRAGGRAEQFF.

V gene TRBV14 combines with J gene TRBJ2-3; no clear D gene. Trimming left V 5 bases short and J 5 bases short, with 8 bases between. CDR1 and CDR2 from the germline V gene are SGHDN and FVKESK. The CDR3 runs to 12 residues. The chain's CDR3 is CASSYPLDTQYF. DNA for the CDR3: TGTGCCAGCAGCTACCCCTTAGATACGCAGTATTTT.

V is TRBV28 and J is TRBJ1-5; D may be TRBD1 (6 bases). This CDR3 has 19 amino acids. The germline V gene encodes CDR1 MDHEN and CDR2 SYDVKM. The germline V and J ends were trimmed by 5 bases and 0 bases, with 23 bases remaining between them. The CDR3 DNA reads TGTGCCAGCAGTCAACCACCCTGGACAGAGAGATATAGCAATCAGCCCCAGCATTTT. Translated, it gives CASSQPPWTERYSNQPQHF.